The following is a T cell receptor (beta chain) sequence with its context. Its antigen remains undetermined. Nothing much larger sits one base from this clone, and base qualities are not available. The cohort was made up of 500 to 850 healthy bone marrow donors. At the time of sampling, every cohort member was nominally healthy, though immune exposures that went unrecorded were likely present. The donor tested CMV seronegative, placing the donor among the roughly 350 seronegative members of the cohort. Every donor gave a peripheral blood sample, and the peripheral blood mononuclear cells from that sample were used for TCR beta sequencing. Genomic DNA extraction from the blood cell samples was performed with the Qiagen DNeasy Blood Extraction Kit. Library prep was done by the immunoSEQ multiplex PCR assay. For the multiplex PCR, a mixture combining 60 forward primers for TCR Vbeta segments and 13 reverse primers for TCR Jbeta segments was used. A multiplex PCR assay on genomic DNA amplified the CDR3 region of rearranged TCR beta genes. The amplified TCR beta libraries were sequenced on the Illumina HiSeq System as 87-base-pair reads. The published analysis was carried out like this. In a later analysis, some 80 million unique TCR beta chains were counted across the 666 repertoires, and roughly 10 million of these chains were shared by at least two donors. To remove PCR and sequencing errors, raw reads were error-corrected and collapsed into unique sequences using a nearest-neighbor algorithm that merged closely related sequences. CDR3 sequences were aligned to IMGT reference sequences to assign V, D and J gene segments. For a sequence to be retained, at least a six-nucleotide match to both a V gene segment and a J gene segment was required. Rearrangements were called productive when the CDR3 lacked stop codons and stayed in frame with V and J; all others were non-productive. Following IMGT convention, CDR3 was defined as the stretch from the second conserved V-encoded cysteine to the conserved J-encoded phenylalanine. The earlier analysis of about 560 of the donors excluded any sequence lacking an unambiguous match to a single V gene segment. In an earlier analysis of roughly 500 of the donors, V segments were called functional above 56.7% productive rearrangements and were called segregating when the between-donor standard deviation exceeded 5%. A statistical classification framework was developed to diagnose cytomegalovirus status using the catalog of TCR beta chain sequences. V and J gene assignment, in a later analysis, came from comparing TCR nucleotide sequences with IMGT/GENE-DB human TR gene sequences. In a later analysis, CDR3 sequences and most-parsimonious VDJ recombination scenarios were assigned using the TCRdist pipeline. In a later analysis, every TCR beta chain was defined by the combination of its CDR3 amino acid sequence and its V-gene family, and reads without a unique V-gene family were dropped. As a way to deal with suspected cross-contamination and a sequencing artifact, a later analysis dropped roughly 600 nucleotide sequences that were highly shared and had low generation probability. In a later analysis, a clonal expansion index was calculated for each public chain from normalized within-repertoire ranks of inferred template counts. In a later analysis, generation probabilities were computed with a VDJ recombination model fitted to out-of-frame rearrangements, and the resulting probabilities were checked against IGoR. Hypergeometric tests were used in a later analysis to score TCR-TCR, TCR-HLA and TCR-CMV co-occurrence, with a repertoire-size bias correction applied to the TCR pairs. A later analysis estimated false discovery rates by permuting HLA or CMV assignments 20 times. In a later analysis, co-occurring TCRs were grouped with DBSCAN, and TCRdist sequence similarity was added when clustering was performed within HLA-allele-positive subsets. For co-occurrence clustering, repertoires with fewer than 30,000 or more than 120,000 public chains were excluded, along with 4 to 6 repertoires with anomalous nucleotide sharing. What TCRdb holds here is the immuneACCESS table cut down to in-frame rearrangements. Part of the clones is not present; checked against another copy, under half of the missing clones reflect an unresolved V gene, and the others are unexplained. D and trimming were read from the DNA, whereas the V and J calls and clone size are those reported in that table. The sample profile shows under 250,000 clones; around 83% of them were found once. The ten largest clonotypes hold less than 3% of the sample.

Counted from cysteine to phenylalanine, this CDR3 has 14 amino acids. Kept here is only the CDR3 DNA, which spans 42 bases and is read in frame from base 1. For CDR1 and CDR2, the germline V gene lists SQVTM and ANQGSEA. V was cut back by 4 bases and J by 2 bases, leaving a gap of 11 bases between them. These data are taken from a study of cytomegalovirus exposure and HLA in healthy donors (dated 2017 in TCRdb). For context, the study as a whole: An earlier analysis of roughly 630 of the donors reported about 290 Gb of sequence data and more than 90 million unique TCR beta sequences from roughly 180 million T cells. Around 300 gigabases of sequencing data and approximately 84 million unique TCR sequences were included in an early release covering over 600 HLA-typed donors. Among the roughly 400 genotyped donors, about 83% belonged to the genetic ancestry cluster associated with self-reported Caucasian donors. The study was designed to test whether signatures of past pathogen exposure could be identified by cataloging public T cell receptors. The study profiled the T cell repertoires of about 720 subjects by immunosequencing and related them to cytomegalovirus serostatus. A separate validation cohort of some 130 different subjects was used in addition to the 666-subject first cohort. High-throughput TCR immunosequencing, statistical association of individual TCRs with disease status, and machine learning were combined to predict cytomegalovirus infection status. To study patterns of TCR occurrence, a later analysis re-analyzed previously published TCR beta repertoires from 666 donors and added high-resolution HLA genotyping. Rather than drawing on any new phenotypic data, the later analysis identified candidate immune exposures from TCR beta sequences and the way those sequences occurred across donors. An earlier analysis of about 600 of the donors used high-throughput TCR beta sequencing to judge whether each TCR beta V gene segment behaved as functional or pseudogenic. Donor age, sex, ethnicity and CMV serostatus were collected together with the repertoire data. In a later genetic analysis, genome-wide SNP genotypes for about three fifths of the roughly 670 donors were used, and that subset was treated as a discovery cohort. Every repertoire in the discovery cohort had been generated on one and the same sequencing platform. Class I and class II HLA loci were covered by the typing at four-digit resolution. The number of typed donors differed by locus: roughly 620-640 for A, B, C, DRB1 and DQB1; approximately 520 for DQA1; approximately 600 for DPA1; and 450 to 480 for DPB1. About five DR-DQ haplotypes were treated as single units for association and clustering because of strong linkage in the cohort. Across 300 to 400 genotyped donors of the cohort, an average of about 250,000 unique TCR beta nucleotide sequences per donor were sequenced, and 15% to 20% of those sequences were non-productive. The investigation overall reported the following: Compared with the roughly 700-donor mean, donors in an Asian-associated ancestry cluster had fewer N-insertions in productive TCRs, according to a later genetic analysis. The cohort was sequenced for TCR beta chains only, and without alpha or paired-chain data the features that could be detected were limited. Because counts were too low, about 18 rarely observed V segments, including chromosome 9 orphons, were excluded from the earlier analysis of around 640 of the donors. An association between a missense DCLRE1C variant and V-gene and J-gene trimming of TCR beta chains was found in a later genetic analysis and replicated in an independent cohort. In a later analysis, HLA-associated TCR beta chains showed more clonal expansion and lower generation probabilities than non-associated chains that were equally common. When HLA alleles, especially DR and DQ, strongly co-occurred, attributing TCR associations to individual alleles was difficult. The only immune exposure information available for the cohort was CMV serostatus. Specific HLA alleles were associated with 15,000 to 20,000 TCR beta sequences at a false discovery rate of 0.05 in a later analysis. Broadly in line with IMGT annotations, most TCR beta V segments showed up in productive rearrangements about 87% or about 30% of the time in an earlier analysis of under 700 of the donors. In vitro tests confirmed that a few of the cytomegalovirus-associated TCR beta chains recognize cytomegalovirus antigens. Several of the top co-occurrence clusters appeared to be linked to parvovirus B19, influenza, CMV and Epstein-Barr virus, according to a later analysis. In the study, roughly 160 TCR beta chains were listed as associated with cytomegalovirus. Because the 87-base-pair reads could not distinguish some IMGT-functional V segments, including TRBV6-2 and TRBV6-3, those segments were excluded. In a later analysis, TCR association rates were found to vary across HLA loci, with the most associated TCRs seen for DRB1 alleles and the fewest for HLA-C alleles. A group of highly shared sequence variants was considered likely to be a technical artifact of the sequencing pipeline. The classifier was reported to diagnose cytomegalovirus status with high specificity and sensitivity in both the original cohort and the validation cohort. The authors suggested that the approach could potentially be generalized to other disease states and immunological phenotypes. Because some donors lacked HLA typing at each locus, the association tests relied only on the typed subset. Most TCR sequences were observed very rarely across donors, whereas some public TCRs were present in many individuals. A further reported finding was that TCR beta sequences accurately predicted the HLA-A and HLA-B alleles for most subjects in the first cohort. According to a later analysis, most CMV-associated TCR beta chains appeared to be HLA-restricted, and the HLA associations seemed to be driven largely by CMV exposure. Correlated functional status among segregating V segments might be attributable to linkage disequilibrium, but an unknown experimental factor could not be ruled out. Presence/absence analyses assumed roughly uniform sequencing depth across donors, an assumption that may not hold.

Recombination linked TRBV29-1 to TRBJ1-4; confidence is insufficient to name the D gene. Material: PBMCs. This clonotype originated in a woman aged 35 to 49 in good health and CMV-seronegative. The CDR3 protein is CSVVPRSTNEKLFF. The DNA reads as follows: TGCAGCGTTGTACCACGGTCGACTAATGAAAAACTGTTTTTT.